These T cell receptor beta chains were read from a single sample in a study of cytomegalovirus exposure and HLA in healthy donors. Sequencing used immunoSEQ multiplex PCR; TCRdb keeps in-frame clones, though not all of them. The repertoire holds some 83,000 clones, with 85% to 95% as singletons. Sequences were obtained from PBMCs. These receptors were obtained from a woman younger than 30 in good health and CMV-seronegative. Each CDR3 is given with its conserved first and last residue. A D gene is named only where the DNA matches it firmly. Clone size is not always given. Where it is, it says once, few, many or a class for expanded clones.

CDR3 protein: CASSYETRGYEQYF
CDR3 DNA: TGTGCCAGCAGTTACGAGACTAGAGGCTACGAGCAGTACTTC
J gene: TRBJ2-7
D gene: .
clone size: .
V gene: TRBV27

CDR3 protein: CASSHSRALAGDAYNEQFF
CDR3 DNA: TGTGCCAGCAGCCACTCACGTGCCTTAGCGGGAGACGCCTACAATGAGCAGTTCTTC
J gene: TRBJ2-1
D gene: TRBD2
clone size: .
V gene: TRBV7-2

CDR3 protein: CASSLVETEQFF
CDR3 DNA: TGTGCCAGCAGCTTAGTAGAAACTGAGCAGTTCTTC
J gene: TRBJ2-1
D gene: .
clone size: .
V gene: TRBV7-2

CDR3 protein: CASSPDGMNSPLHF
CDR3 DNA: TGTGCCAGCAGCCCGGACGGGATGAATTCACCCCTCCACTTT
J gene: TRBJ1-6
D gene: .
clone size: .
V gene: TRBV7-9

CDR3 protein: CASSGTGTSGVHEQFF
CDR3 DNA: TGTGCCAGCAGCGGTACCGGGACTAGCGGGGTCCATGAGCAGTTCTTC
J gene: TRBJ2-1
D gene: TRBD2
clone size: .
V gene: TRBV9

CDR3 protein: CASSKDRGQDTEAFF
CDR3 DNA: TGTGCCAGTAGTAAGGACAGGGGGCAGGACACTGAAGCTTTCTTT
J gene: TRBJ1-1
D gene: TRBD1
clone size: once
V gene: TRBV19

CDR3 protein: CASSRGQAIQETQYF
CDR3 DNA: TGTGCCAGCAGTCGGGGACAGGCGATCCAAGAGACCCAGTACTTC
J gene: TRBJ2-5
D gene: TRBD1
clone size: once
V gene: TRBV6-5

CDR3 protein: CASSLLPAGQGNEKLFF
CDR3 DNA: TGTGCTAGCAGCCTACTCCCTGCCGGACAGGGGAATGAAAAACTGTTTTTT
J gene: TRBJ1-4
D gene: TRBD1
clone size: .
V gene: TRBV7-7

CDR3 protein: CASKIRQGWYEQYF
CDR3 DNA: TGTGCCAGTAAAATACGACAGGGTTGGTACGAGCAGTACTTC
J gene: TRBJ2-7
D gene: TRBD1
clone size: .
V gene: TRBV19

CDR3 protein: CASSSTYEQYF
CDR3 DNA: TGTGCCAGCAGCTCAACCTACGAGCAGTACTTC
J gene: TRBJ2-7
D gene: .
clone size: .
V gene: TRBV7-6

CDR3 protein: CASGKFGGQPQHF
CDR3 DNA: TGTGCCAGCGGAAAGTTTGGAGGTCAGCCCCAGCATTTT
J gene: TRBJ1-5
D gene: .
clone size: once
V gene: TRBV21-1

CDR3 protein: CASSPLVDTQYF
CDR3 DNA: TGCGCCAGCAGCCCCCTTGTGGATACGCAGTATTTT
J gene: TRBJ2-3
D gene: .
clone size: .
V gene: TRBV10-2

CDR3 protein: CASSSSDYGYTF
CDR3 DNA: TGTGCCAGCAGCTCCTCTGACTATGGCTACACCTTC
J gene: TRBJ1-2
D gene: .
clone size: .
V gene: TRBV7-6

CDR3 protein: CASSRTGGGEAFF
CDR3 DNA: TGTGCCAGCAGCAGGACAGGGGGCGGTGAAGCTTTCTTT
J gene: TRBJ1-1
D gene: TRBD1
clone size: .
V gene: TRBV7-6

CDR3 protein: CASSQDSRTSGGANTQYF
CDR3 DNA: TGTGCCAGCAGCCAAGACTCCCGGACTAGCGGGGGGGCAAATACGCAGTATTTT
J gene: TRBJ2-3
D gene: TRBD2
clone size: .
V gene: TRBV4-2

CDR3 protein: CSAPRPEQFF
CDR3 DNA: TGCAGTGCTCCGCGGCCGGAGCAGTTCTTC
J gene: TRBJ2-1
D gene: .
clone size: .
V gene: TRBV20-1

CDR3 protein: CASSMGLAANTGELFF
CDR3 DNA: TGTGCCAGCAGCATGGGACTAGCGGCGAACACCGGGGAGCTGTTTTTT
J gene: TRBJ2-2
D gene: TRBD2
clone size: .
V gene: TRBV13

CDR3 protein: CATRLAWTGNDEQFF
CDR3 DNA: TGTGCCACCCGATTGGCCTGGACAGGGAACGATGAGCAGTTCTTC
J gene: TRBJ2-1
D gene: TRBD1
clone size: .
V gene: TRBV15

CDR3 protein: CASSRTSGRMDEQFF
CDR3 DNA: TGTGCCAGCAGCCGGACTAGCGGGAGGATGGATGAGCAGTTCTTC
J gene: TRBJ2-1
D gene: TRBD2
clone size: .
V gene: TRBV13

CDR3 protein: CASSVTPTSGGKNEQFF
CDR3 DNA: TGCGCCAGCAGCGTAACCCCCACTAGCGGGGGGAAGAATGAGCAGTTCTTC
J gene: TRBJ2-1
D gene: TRBD2
clone size: .
V gene: TRBV5-1

CDR3 protein: CASSRQGIGYGYTF
CDR3 DNA: TGTGCCAGCAGTCGACAGGGAATCGGTTATGGCTACACCTTC
J gene: TRBJ1-2
D gene: TRBD1
clone size: .
V gene: TRBV6-5

CDR3 protein: CASSLGDSNTGELFF
CDR3 DNA: TGCGCCAGCAGCTTGGGGGACTCGAACACCGGGGAGCTGTTTTTT
J gene: TRBJ2-2
D gene: .
clone size: .
V gene: TRBV5-1

CDR3 protein: CATSSTRDRRFYEQYF
CDR3 DNA: TGTGCCACCAGCAGTACCCGGGACAGGCGGTTCTACGAGCAGTACTTC
J gene: TRBJ2-7
D gene: TRBD1
clone size: .
V gene: TRBV15

CDR3 protein: CASSLDRTSLRVF
CDR3 DNA: TGTGCCAGCAGCTTAGACCGAACAAGTCTGAGGGTCTTC
J gene: TRBJ2-1
D gene: .
clone size: .
V gene: TRBV7-9

CDR3 protein: CASQRREYEDTQYF
CDR3 DNA: TGTGCCAGCCAGAGGCGGGAGTATGAAGATACGCAGTATTTT
J gene: TRBJ2-3
D gene: TRBD2
clone size: .
V gene: TRBV2

CDR3 protein: CASSEGNERAYEQYF
CDR3 DNA: TGTGCCAGCAGTGAGGGTAATGAGCGGGCCTACGAGCAGTACTTC
J gene: TRBJ2-7
D gene: .
clone size: .
V gene: TRBV2

CDR3 protein: CASSLVGQGPKEGYTF
CDR3 DNA: TGTGCCAGCAGCTTAGTGGGACAGGGGCCCAAAGAAGGCTACACCTTC
J gene: TRBJ1-2
D gene: TRBD1
clone size: .
V gene: TRBV28

CDR3 protein: CASSAKAGRQYF
CDR3 DNA: TGCGCCAGCAGCGCAAAGGCGGGGAGACAGTACTTC
J gene: TRBJ2-7
D gene: .
clone size: .
V gene: TRBV4-3

CDR3 protein: CASSYSWTDNEQFF
CDR3 DNA: TGTGCCAGCAGTTACTCGTGGACAGACAATGAGCAGTTCTTC
J gene: TRBJ2-1
D gene: .
clone size: .
V gene: TRBV6-5

CDR3 protein: CAWSVQRGGQETQYF
CDR3 DNA: TGTGCCTGGAGTGTACAGCGGGGGGGGCAGGAGACCCAGTACTTC
J gene: TRBJ2-5
D gene: TRBD2
clone size: .
V gene: TRBV30

CDR3 protein: CASGPLNEQFF
CDR3 DNA: TGTGCCAGTGGGCCTCTCAATGAGCAGTTCTTC
J gene: TRBJ2-1
D gene: .
clone size: .
V gene: TRBV27

CDR3 protein: CASTSRGQENYGYTF
CDR3 DNA: TGTGCCAGCACCTCTAGGGGACAGGAGAACTATGGCTACACCTTC
J gene: TRBJ1-2
D gene: TRBD1
clone size: .
V gene: TRBV6-6

CDR3 protein: CASSTQGTGGYTF
CDR3 DNA: TGTGCCAGTAGTACTCAGGGAACCGGTGGCTACACCTTC
J gene: TRBJ1-2
D gene: .
clone size: .
V gene: TRBV19

CDR3 protein: CASSLGGGKVRTGELFF
CDR3 DNA: TGTGCCAGCAGCTTAGGGGGGGGAAAGGTTCGCACCGGGGAGCTGTTTTTT
J gene: TRBJ2-2
D gene: TRBD2
clone size: .
V gene: TRBV7-9

CDR3 protein: CASRTGTPLYEQYF
CDR3 DNA: TGTGCCAGCAGAACCGGGACACCGCTCTACGAGCAGTACTTC
J gene: TRBJ2-7
D gene: .
clone size: .
V gene: TRBV28

CDR3 protein: CASSLRFSADSPLHF
CDR3 DNA: TGCGCCAGCAGCCTAAGGTTCTCAGCGGATTCACCCCTCCACTTT
J gene: TRBJ1-6
D gene: .
clone size: .
V gene: TRBV4-3

CDR3 protein: CASSQPRGGHETQYF
CDR3 DNA: TGTGCCAGCTCCCAACCCCGGGGGGGCCATGAGACCCAGTACTTC
J gene: TRBJ2-5
D gene: TRBD2
clone size: .
V gene: TRBV7-2

CDR3 protein: CASSPGTGERAKNIQYF
CDR3 DNA: TGTGCCAGCAGCCCGGGAACAGGGGAAAGAGCCAAAAACATTCAGTACTTC
J gene: TRBJ2-4
D gene: TRBD1
clone size: .
V gene: TRBV5-4

CDR3 protein: CASSFFEETEAFF
CDR3 DNA: TGTGCCAGCAGCTTCTTTGAGGAGACTGAAGCTTTCTTT
J gene: TRBJ1-1
D gene: .
clone size: .
V gene: TRBV7-2

CDR3 protein: CASLTGTGDGYEQYF
CDR3 DNA: TGTGCCAGCTTAACCGGGACAGGGGACGGGTACGAGCAGTACTTC
J gene: TRBJ2-7
D gene: TRBD1
clone size: .
V gene: TRBV6-1

CDR3 protein: CASSKPGQSYEQYF
CDR3 DNA: TGTGCCAGCAGCAAACCGGGACAAAGTTACGAGCAGTACTTC
J gene: TRBJ2-7
D gene: .
clone size: .
V gene: TRBV7-8

CDR3 protein: CASSATSSSYEQYF
CDR3 DNA: TGTGCCAGCAGCGCCACTAGTAGCTCCTACGAGCAGTACTTC
J gene: TRBJ2-7
D gene: .
clone size: .
V gene: TRBV9

CDR3 protein: CSVGQANYGYTF
CDR3 DNA: TGCAGCGTGGGACAGGCTAACTATGGCTACACCTTC
J gene: TRBJ1-2
D gene: TRBD1
clone size: .
V gene: TRBV29-1

CDR3 protein: CASSSWGQEQPQHF
CDR3 DNA: TGTGCCAGCAGTTCCTGGGGGCAGGAGCAGCCCCAGCATTTT
J gene: TRBJ1-5
D gene: .
clone size: .
V gene: TRBV2

CDR3 protein: CASSPPSGISDTQYF
CDR3 DNA: TGCGCCAGCAGCCCTCCCAGCGGGATATCAGATACGCAGTATTTT
J gene: TRBJ2-3
D gene: TRBD2
clone size: .
V gene: TRBV5-1